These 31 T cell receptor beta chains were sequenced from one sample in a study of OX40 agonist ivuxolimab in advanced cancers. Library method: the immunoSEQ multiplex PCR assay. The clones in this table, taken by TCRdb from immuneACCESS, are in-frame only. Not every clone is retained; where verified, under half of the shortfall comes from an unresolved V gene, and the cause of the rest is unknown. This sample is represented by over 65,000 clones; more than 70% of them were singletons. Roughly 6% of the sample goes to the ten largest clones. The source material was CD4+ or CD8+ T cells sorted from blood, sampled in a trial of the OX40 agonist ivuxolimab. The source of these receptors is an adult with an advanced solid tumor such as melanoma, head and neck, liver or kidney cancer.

CDR3 protein: CASSFSGPFYEQYF. In nucleotides, the CDR3 is TGTGCCAGCAGCTTTTCGGGGCCGTTCTACGAGCAGTACTTC. This sequence joins TRBV11-2 and TRBJ2-7; D may correspond to TRBD1 or TRBD2 (5 bases each). V lost 3 bases and J 3 bases, leaving 12 bases between the germline ends. The CDR3 has 14 amino acids. Germline V CDR1 and CDR2: SGHAT, FQNNGV.

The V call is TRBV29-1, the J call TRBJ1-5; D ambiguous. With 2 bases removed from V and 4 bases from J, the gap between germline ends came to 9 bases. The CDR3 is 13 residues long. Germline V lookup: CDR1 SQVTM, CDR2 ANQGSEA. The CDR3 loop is CSVEIGRNQPQHF. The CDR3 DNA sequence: TGCAGCGTTGAAATAGGGAGAAATCAGCCCCAGCATTTT. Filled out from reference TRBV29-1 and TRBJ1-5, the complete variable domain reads SAVISQKPSRDICQRGTSLTIQCQVDSQVTMMFWYRQQPGQSLTLIATANQGSEATYESGFVIDKFPISRPNLTFSTLTVSNMSPEDSSIYLCSVEIGRNQPQHFGDGTRLSIL.

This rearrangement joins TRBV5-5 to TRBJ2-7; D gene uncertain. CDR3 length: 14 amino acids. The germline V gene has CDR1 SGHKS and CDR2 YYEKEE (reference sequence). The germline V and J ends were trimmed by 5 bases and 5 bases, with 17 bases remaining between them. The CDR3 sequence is CASRHQDPLNEQYF. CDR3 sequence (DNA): TGTGCCAGCAGGCACCAGGACCCCTTGAACGAGCAGTACTTC.

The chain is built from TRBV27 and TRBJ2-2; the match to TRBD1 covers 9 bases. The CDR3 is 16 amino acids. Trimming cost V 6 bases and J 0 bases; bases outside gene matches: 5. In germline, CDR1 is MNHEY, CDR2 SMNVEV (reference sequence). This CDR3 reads CASRGQGLPNTGELFF. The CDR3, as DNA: TGTGCCAGCAGGGGACAGGGCCTCCCGAACACCGGGGAGCTGTTTTTT.

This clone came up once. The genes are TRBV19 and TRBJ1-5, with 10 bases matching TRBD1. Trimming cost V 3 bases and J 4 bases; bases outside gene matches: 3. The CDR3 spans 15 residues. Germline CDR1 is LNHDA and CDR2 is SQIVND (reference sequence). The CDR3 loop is CASSIKGQGNQPQHF. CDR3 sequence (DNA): TGTGCCAGTAGTATTAAGGGACAGGGGAATCAGCCCCAGCATTTT.

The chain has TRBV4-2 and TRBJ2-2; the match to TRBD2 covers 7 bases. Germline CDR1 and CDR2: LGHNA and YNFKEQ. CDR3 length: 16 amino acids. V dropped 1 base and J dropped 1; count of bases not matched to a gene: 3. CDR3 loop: CASSQAGRENTGELFF. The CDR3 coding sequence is TGTGCCAGCAGCCAAGCAGGGAGGGAGAACACCGGGGAGCTGTTTTTT.

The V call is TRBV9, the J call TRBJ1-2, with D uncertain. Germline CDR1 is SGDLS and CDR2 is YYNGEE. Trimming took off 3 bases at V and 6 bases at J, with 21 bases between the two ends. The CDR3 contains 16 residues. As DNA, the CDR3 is TGTGCCAGCAGCGAATCAGGAAACCCGGCCCCGAATGGCTACACCTTC. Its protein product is CASSESGNPAPNGYTF.

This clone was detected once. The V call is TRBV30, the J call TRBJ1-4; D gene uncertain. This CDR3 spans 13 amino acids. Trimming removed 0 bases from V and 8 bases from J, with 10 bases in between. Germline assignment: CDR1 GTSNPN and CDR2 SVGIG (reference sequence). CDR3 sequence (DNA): TGTGCCTGGAGTGTACTTGAGGGAGAAAAACTGTTTTTT. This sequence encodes CAWSVLEGEKLFF.

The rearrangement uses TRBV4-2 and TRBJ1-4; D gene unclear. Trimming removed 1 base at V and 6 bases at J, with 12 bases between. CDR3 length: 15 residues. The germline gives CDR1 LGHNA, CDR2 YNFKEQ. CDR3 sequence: CASSQVVGPDEKLFF. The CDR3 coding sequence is TGTGCCAGCAGCCAAGTTGTGGGCCCGGATGAAAAACTGTTTTTT.

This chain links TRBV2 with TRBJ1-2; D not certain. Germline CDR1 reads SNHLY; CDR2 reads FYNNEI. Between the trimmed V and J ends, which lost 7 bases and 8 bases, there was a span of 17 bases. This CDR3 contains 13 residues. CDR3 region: CASTFAGSLGYTF. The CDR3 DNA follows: TGTGCCAGCACGTTCGCGGGAAGTTTGGGCTACACCTTC.

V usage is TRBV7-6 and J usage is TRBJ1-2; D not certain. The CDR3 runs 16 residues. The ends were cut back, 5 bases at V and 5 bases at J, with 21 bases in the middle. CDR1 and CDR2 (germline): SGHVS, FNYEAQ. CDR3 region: CASSPRAAGANYGYTF. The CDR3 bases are TGTGCCAGCAGCCCCCGGGCGGCAGGAGCCAATTATGGCTACACCTTC.

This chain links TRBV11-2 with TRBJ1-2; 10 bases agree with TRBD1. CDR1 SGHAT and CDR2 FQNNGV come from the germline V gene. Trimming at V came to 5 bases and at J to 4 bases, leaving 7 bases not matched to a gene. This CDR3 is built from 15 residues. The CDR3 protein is CASSTRQGAPYGYTF. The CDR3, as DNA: TGTGCCAGCAGCACTCGACAGGGGGCCCCCTATGGCTACACCTTC.

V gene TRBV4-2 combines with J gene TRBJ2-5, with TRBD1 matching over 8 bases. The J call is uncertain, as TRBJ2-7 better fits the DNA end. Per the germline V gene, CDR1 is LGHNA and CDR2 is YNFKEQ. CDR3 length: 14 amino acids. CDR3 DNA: TGTGCCAGCAGCCAAGGGACAGGGAGGTACGAGCAGTACTTC. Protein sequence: CASSQGTGRYEQYF.

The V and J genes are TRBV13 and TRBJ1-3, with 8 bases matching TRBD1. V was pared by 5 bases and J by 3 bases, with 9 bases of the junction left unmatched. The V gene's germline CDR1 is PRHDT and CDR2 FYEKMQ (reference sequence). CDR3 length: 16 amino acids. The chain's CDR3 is CASSVDRGLIGNTIYF. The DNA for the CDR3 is TGTGCCAGCAGCGTAGACAGGGGCCTTATTGGAAACACCATATATTTT.

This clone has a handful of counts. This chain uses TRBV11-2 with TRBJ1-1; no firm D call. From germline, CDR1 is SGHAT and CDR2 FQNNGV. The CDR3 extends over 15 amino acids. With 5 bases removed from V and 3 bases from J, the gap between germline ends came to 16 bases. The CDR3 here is CASSPLRGWDTEAFF. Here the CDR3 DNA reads TGTGCCAGCAGCCCCTTACGGGGATGGGACACTGAAGCTTTCTTT.

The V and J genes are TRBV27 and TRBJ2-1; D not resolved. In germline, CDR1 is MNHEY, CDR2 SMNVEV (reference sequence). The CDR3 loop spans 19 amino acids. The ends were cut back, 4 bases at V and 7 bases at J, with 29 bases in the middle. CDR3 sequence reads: CASSSQNNPTGAAWNEQFF. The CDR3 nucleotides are TGTGCCAGCAGTTCCCAAAACAACCCGACCGGTGCGGCCTGGAATGAGCAGTTCTTC.

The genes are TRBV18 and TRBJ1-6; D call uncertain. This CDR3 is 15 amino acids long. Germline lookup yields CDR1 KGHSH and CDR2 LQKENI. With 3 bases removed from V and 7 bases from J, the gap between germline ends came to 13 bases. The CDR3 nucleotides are TGTGCCAGCTCACCTAACGAGGGAAAAAATTCACCCCTCCACTTT. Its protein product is CASSPNEGKNSPLHF.

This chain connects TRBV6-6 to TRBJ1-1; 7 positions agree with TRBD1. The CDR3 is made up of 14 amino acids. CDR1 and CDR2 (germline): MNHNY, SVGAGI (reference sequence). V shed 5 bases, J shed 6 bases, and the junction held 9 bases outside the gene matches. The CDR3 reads CASSNPGQRPEAFF. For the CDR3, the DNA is TGTGCCAGCAGTAATCCGGGACAGCGCCCTGAAGCTTTCTTT.

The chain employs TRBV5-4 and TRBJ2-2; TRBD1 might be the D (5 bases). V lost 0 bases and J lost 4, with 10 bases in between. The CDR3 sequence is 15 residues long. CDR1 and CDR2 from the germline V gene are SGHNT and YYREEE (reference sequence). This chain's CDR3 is CASSLEAGSTGELFF. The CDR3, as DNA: TGTGCCAGCAGCTTGGAGGCAGGGTCCACCGGGGAGCTGTTTTTT.

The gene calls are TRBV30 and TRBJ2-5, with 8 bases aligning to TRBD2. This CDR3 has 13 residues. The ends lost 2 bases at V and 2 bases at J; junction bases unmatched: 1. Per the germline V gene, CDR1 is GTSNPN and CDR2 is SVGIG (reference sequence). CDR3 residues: CAWSREGQETQYF. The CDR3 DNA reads TGTGCCTGGAGTCGGGAGGGGCAAGAGACCCAGTACTTC.

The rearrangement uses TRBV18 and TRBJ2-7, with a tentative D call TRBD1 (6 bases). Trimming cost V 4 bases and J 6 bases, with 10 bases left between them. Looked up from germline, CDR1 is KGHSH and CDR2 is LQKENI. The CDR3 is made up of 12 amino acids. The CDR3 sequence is CASSREQGEQYF. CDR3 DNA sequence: TGTGCCAGCTCACGCGAACAGGGCGAGCAGTACTTC.

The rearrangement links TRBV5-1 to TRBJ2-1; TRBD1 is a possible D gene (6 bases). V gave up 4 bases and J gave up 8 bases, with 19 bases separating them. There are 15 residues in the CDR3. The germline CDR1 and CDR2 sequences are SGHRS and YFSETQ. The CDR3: CASSLKQGPGDEQFF. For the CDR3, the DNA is TGCGCCAGCAGCCTAAAACAGGGTCCTGGGGATGAGCAGTTCTTC.

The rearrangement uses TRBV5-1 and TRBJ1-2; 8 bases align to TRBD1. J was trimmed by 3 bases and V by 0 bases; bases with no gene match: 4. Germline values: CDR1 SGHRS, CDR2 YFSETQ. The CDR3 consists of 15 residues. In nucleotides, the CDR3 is TGCGCCAGCAGCTTGGGGTCAGGGGGCGACTATGGCTACACCTTC. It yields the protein CASSLGSGGDYGYTF.

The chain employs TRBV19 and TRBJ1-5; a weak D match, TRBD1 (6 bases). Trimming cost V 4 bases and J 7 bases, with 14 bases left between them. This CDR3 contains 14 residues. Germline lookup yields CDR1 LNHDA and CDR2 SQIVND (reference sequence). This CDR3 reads CASSNTGARQPQHF. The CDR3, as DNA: TGTGCCAGTAGTAATACGGGGGCACGACAGCCCCAGCATTTT.

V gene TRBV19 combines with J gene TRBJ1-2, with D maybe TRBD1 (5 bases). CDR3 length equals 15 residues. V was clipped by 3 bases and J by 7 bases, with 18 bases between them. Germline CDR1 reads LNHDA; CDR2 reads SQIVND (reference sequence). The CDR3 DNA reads TGTGCCAGTAGTATCCCGGGGACTATAGTGATTGGCTACACCTTC. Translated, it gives CASSIPGTIVIGYTF. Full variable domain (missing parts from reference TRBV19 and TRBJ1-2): DGGITQSPKYLFRKEGQNVTLSCEQNLNHDAMYWYRQDPGQGLRLIYYSQIVNDFQKGDIAEGYSVSREKKESFPLTVTSAQKNPTAFYLCASSIPGTIVIGYTFGSGTRLTVV.

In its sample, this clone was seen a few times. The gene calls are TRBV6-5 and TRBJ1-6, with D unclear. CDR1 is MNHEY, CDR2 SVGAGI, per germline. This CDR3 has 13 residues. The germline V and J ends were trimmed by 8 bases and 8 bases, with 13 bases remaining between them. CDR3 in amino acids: CASATFVDSPLHF. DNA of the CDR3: TGTGCCAGCGCCACCTTTGTGGATTCACCCCTCCACTTT.

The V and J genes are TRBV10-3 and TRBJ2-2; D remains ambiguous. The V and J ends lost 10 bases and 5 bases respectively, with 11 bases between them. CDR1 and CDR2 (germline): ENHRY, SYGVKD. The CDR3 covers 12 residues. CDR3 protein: CATAQETGELFF. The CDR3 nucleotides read TGTGCCACCGCCCAGGAGACCGGGGAGCTGTTTTTT.

In nucleotides, the CDR3 is TGTGCCAGCAGTCTAACTGGACAGGGCCTTATGGTAGCTTTCTTT. As protein: CASSLTGQGLMVAFF. The chain carries TRBV6-5 and TRBJ1-1; 8 bases match TRBD1. The germline CDR1 and CDR2 sequences are MNHEY and SVGAGI. With 5 bases clipped from V and 10 bases from J, the junction kept 15 bases outside the gene matches. The CDR3 spans 15 residues.

The CDR3 spells CASSLGPLDEQYF. In DNA form, the CDR3 reads TGTGCCAGCAGCTTAGGGCCCTTAGACGAGCAGTACTTC. V usage is TRBV7-2 and J usage is TRBJ2-7; D call uncertain. V was trimmed by 1 base and J by 5 bases, leaving 9 bases between them. CDR1 SGHTA and CDR2 FQGNSA come from the germline V gene. The CDR3 is 13 amino acids.

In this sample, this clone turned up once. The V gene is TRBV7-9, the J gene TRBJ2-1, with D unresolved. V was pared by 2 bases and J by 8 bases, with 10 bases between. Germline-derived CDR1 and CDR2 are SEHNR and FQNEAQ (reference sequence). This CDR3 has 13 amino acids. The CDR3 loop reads CASSLLKGHEQFF. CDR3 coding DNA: TGTGCCAGCAGCTTACTAAAGGGCCATGAGCAGTTCTTC.

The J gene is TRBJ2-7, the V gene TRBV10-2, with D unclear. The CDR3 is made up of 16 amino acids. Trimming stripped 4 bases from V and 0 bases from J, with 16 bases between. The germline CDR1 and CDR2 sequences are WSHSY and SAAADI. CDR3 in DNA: TGCGCCAGCAGTGTTTACCCGGGCCCCTCCTCCTACGAGCAGTACTTC. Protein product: CASSVYPGPSSYEQYF.